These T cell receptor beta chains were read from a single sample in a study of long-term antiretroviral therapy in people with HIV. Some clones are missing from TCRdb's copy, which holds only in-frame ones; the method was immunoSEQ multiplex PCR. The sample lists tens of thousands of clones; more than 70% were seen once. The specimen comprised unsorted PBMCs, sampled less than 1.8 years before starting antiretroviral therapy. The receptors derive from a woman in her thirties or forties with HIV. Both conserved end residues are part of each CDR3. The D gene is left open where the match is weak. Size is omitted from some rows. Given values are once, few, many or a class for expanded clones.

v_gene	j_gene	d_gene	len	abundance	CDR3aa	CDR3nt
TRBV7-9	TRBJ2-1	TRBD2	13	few	CASIPPRENEQFF	TGTGCCAGCATTCCCCCGCGGGAGAATGAGCAGTTCTTC
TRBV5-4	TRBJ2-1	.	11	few	CASSFTLEQFF	TGTGCCAGCAGCTTTACCTTAGAGCAGTTCTTC
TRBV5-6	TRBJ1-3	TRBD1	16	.	CASSYGTGRTGNTIYF	TGTGCCAGCAGCTACGGGACAGGGCGAACTGGAAACACCATATATTTT
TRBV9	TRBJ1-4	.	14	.	CASSVEGTNEKLFF	TGTGCCAGCAGCGTAGAGGGGACTAATGAAAAACTGTTTTTT
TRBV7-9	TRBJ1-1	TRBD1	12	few	CASRGTAEGAFF	TGTGCCAGCAGAGGGACAGCCGAGGGGGCTTTCTTT
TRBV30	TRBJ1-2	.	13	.	CAWNWGAGYGYTF	TGTGCCTGGAATTGGGGGGCTGGCTATGGCTACACCTTC
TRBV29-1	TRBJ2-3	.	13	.	CSVERGSTDTQYF	TGCAGCGTTGAACGGGGGAGCACAGATACGCAGTATTTT
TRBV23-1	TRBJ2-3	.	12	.	CASKAGTDTQYF	TGCGCCAGCAAGGCTGGGACAGATACGCAGTATTTT
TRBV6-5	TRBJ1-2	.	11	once	CASSSVYGYTF	TGTGCCAGCAGTTCAGTTTATGGCTACACCTTC
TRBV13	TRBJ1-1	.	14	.	CASSLWGGNTEAFF	TGTGCCAGCAGCTTGTGGGGCGGGAACACTGAAGCTTTCTTT
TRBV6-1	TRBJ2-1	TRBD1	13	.	CASKDRAYNEQFF	TGTGCCAGTAAGGACAGGGCCTACAATGAGCAGTTCTTC
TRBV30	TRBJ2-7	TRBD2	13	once	CAWRGLAGYEQYF	TGTGCCTGGAGAGGACTAGCGGGATACGAGCAGTACTTC
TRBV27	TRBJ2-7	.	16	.	CASSLSRGRVEYEQYF	TGTGCCAGCAGTTTATCGAGGGGCAGGGTAGAGTACGAGCAGTACTTC
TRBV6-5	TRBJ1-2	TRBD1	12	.	CASSPDRGGYTF	TGTGCCAGCAGCCCGGACAGGGGGGGCTACACCTTC
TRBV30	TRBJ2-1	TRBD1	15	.	CAWTHGQANYNEQFF	TGTGCCTGGACCCATGGACAGGCCAACTACAATGAGCAGTTCTTC
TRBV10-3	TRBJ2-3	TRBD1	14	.	CAISGDRGGDTQYF	TGTGCCATCAGTGGAGACAGGGGAGGAGATACGCAGTATTTT
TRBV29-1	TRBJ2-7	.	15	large	CSAYSTTGNPSEQYF	TGCAGCGCCTATAGTACAACAGGGAACCCTAGCGAGCAGTACTTC
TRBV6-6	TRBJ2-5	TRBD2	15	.	CASSSTSGGLETQYF	TGTGCCAGCAGTTCGACTAGCGGGGGGTTAGAGACCCAGTACTTC
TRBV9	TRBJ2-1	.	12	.	CASSRRGGEQFF	TGTGCCAGCAGCCGCCGAGGGGGTGAGCAGTTCTTC
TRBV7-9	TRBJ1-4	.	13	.	CASRLRDNEKLFF	TGTGCCAGCAGGCTCAGGGACAATGAAAAACTGTTTTTT
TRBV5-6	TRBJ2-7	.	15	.	CASSVGGWVGSEQYF	TGTGCCAGCAGCGTGGGCGGTTGGGTGGGGAGCGAGCAGTACTTC
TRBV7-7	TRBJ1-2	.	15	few	CASSFRSRANYGYTF	TGTGCTAGCAGCTTTAGGTCTAGAGCTAACTATGGCTACACCTTC
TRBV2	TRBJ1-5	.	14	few	CASREQNSNQPQHF	TGTGCCAGCAGGGAACAAAATAGCAATCAGCCCCAGCATTTT
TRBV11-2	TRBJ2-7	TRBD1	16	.	CASSSSGDSPSYEQYF	TGTGCCAGCAGCTCTAGTGGGGACAGTCCCTCCTACGAGCAGTACTTC
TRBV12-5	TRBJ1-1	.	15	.	CASGLVLTGNTEAFF	TGTGCTAGTGGTTTGGTACTAACGGGGAACACTGAAGCTTTCTTT
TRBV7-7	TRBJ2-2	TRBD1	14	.	CASSSGTGAGELFF	TGTGCCAGCAGCTCAGGGACAGGGGCTGGGGAGCTGTTTTTT
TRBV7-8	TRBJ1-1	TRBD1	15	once	CASSTRQGLDTEAFF	TGTGCCAGCAGCACGCGACAGGGGTTGGATACTGAAGCTTTCTTT
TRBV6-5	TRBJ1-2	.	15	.	CASSMGITGSRGYTF	TGTGCCAGCAGTATGGGAATCACAGGGTCGCGTGGCTACACCTTC
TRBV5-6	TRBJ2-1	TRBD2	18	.	CASSLVFFRTSLGGEQFF	TGTGCCAGCAGCTTGGTCTTCTTCAGGACTAGCTTGGGGGGGGAGCAGTTCTTC
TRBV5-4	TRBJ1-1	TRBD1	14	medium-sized	CASSLGTGVAEAFF	TGTGCCAGCAGCTTGGGGACAGGGGTCGCTGAAGCTTTCTTT
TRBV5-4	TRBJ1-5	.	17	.	CASSSGGGGLGNQPQHF	TGTGCCAGCAGCTCTGGTGGAGGGGGGTTAGGCAATCAGCCCCAGCATTTT
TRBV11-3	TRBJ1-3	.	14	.	CASSPSGIEHTIYF	TGTGCCAGCAGCCCCTCCGGCATTGAGCACACCATATATTTT
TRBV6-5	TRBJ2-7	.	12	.	CASSYSGTEQYF	TGTGCCAGCAGTTACTCGGGAACCGAGCAGTACTTC
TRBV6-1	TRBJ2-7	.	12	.	CASSDPDYEQYF	TGTGCCAGCAGTGATCCAGACTACGAGCAGTACTTC
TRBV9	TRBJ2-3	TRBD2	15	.	CASSVREGPTDTQYF	TGTGCCAGCAGCGTAAGGGAGGGCCCCACAGATACGCAGTATTTT
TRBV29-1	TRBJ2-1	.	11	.	CSVEDSIEQFF	TGCAGCGTTGAGGACAGTATTGAGCAGTTCTTC
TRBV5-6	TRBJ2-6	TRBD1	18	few	CASSTRQGALSGANVLTF	TGTGCCAGCAGCACCCGACAGGGGGCACTCTCTGGGGCCAACGTCCTGACTTTC
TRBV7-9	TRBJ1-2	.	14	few	CASSLVSASGGYTF	TGTGCCAGCAGCTTAGTGTCGGCATCGGGGGGCTACACCTTC
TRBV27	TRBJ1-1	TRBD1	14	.	CASSYGTGHSEAFF	TGTGCCAGCAGTTATGGGACAGGGCACTCTGAAGCTTTCTTT
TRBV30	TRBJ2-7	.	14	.	CACRSRGAAYEQYF	TGTGCCTGCCGTTCCAGGGGGGCAGCCTACGAGCAGTACTTC